This TCR beta chain was sequenced during a study of CD8 T cells in Susac syndrome (dated by TCRdb to between 2018 and 2021). Some background on the complete study: Whether CD8+ T cell activation and differentiation in Susac syndrome was antigen driven was tested using repertoire sequencing. The clonality of the CD8+ T cell repertoire was compared across about 12 healthy donors, roughly 14 Susac syndrome patients and about 16 multiple sclerosis patients.

RNA was extracted with the RNeasy kit and about 0.45 to 1 ug was reverse transcribed using random hexamers. The immunoSEQ multiplex PCR assay, which covers 54 Vbeta and 13 Jbeta segments, was used to amplify TCR beta CDR3 regions. PCR amplification bias was corrected by using a synthetic template baseline for primer optimization and computational correction. As for how the authors treated the data: Reads were annotated to V, D and J genes per IMGT and analyzed with immunoSEQ Analyzer, keeping only productive sequences. Clonality was calculated as one minus the Shannon entropy normalized by log2 of the number of productive unique sequences. For each patient and control, public and private clones were evaluated among the 100 most prevalent clones. A clone was defined as Susac-specific if it was absent from the healthy and MS cohorts, from roughly 990 published viral clones and from other ImmuneACCESS disease sequences. TCRdb redid the processing of the public reads, applying fastp at Q25 and MiXCR, and retained in-frame beta chains. Each CDR3 protein appears once, grouped with its most common genes and DNA. The V and J calls follow TCRdb's processing rather than the paper's. The sample includes about 150,000 distinct CDR3 sequences, with less than 97% observed a single time. The ten largest clones represent 0.13% to 0.15% of the sample.

Peripheral blood CD8+ and CD4+ T cells from healthy donors, Susac syndrome patients and multiple sclerosis patients were profiled by high-throughput TCR beta sequencing. Treatment-naive patients with stable or active relapsing-remitting disease fulfilling revised McDonald criteria were used as multiple sclerosis controls. Bulk CD8+ and CD4+ T cells were purified magnetically by negative isolation, whereas CD8+ TEMRA cells were enriched by FACS. Blood was drawn into EDTA tubes, processed within 24 hours, and PBMCs were isolated by density gradient centrifugation. PBMCs destined for TCR sequencing were cryopreserved in liquid nitrogen and later thawed in a 37 °C water bath. Purity of sorted or isolated CD4+, CD8+ and CD8+ TEMRA cells was at least 90%. The paper as a whole reports these results and caveats: The number of individuals in the TCR sequencing and HLA analysis was acknowledged as relatively small.

To note about this clonotype: The antigen it recognizes is unknown. Base-call qualities are not available, and no considerably larger clone is one nucleotide away.

This receptor was taken from a human donor with multiple sclerosis. The sample consisted of CD8+ T cells from PBMCs.

The DNA is as follows: TGTGCCAGCAGGAGGGACAGCTCCTACGAGCAGTACTTC. This encodes CASRRDSSYEQYF. The V and J segments used are TRBV27 and TRBJ2-7; 7 bases in the middle match TRBD1. Trimmed from V: 6 bases; trimmed from J: 0 bases; junction bases lacking a gene match: 2. The CDR3 runs 13 residues from the cysteine to the phenylalanine. The CDR3 DNA has 39 bases and is translated from base 1. CDR1 and CDR2 are read off the germline V gene (reference sequence) as MNHEY and SMNVEV.